This TCR beta chain was identified during a study of T cells in Graves' hyperthyroidism and ophthalmopathy. About this clonotype itself: Its antigen is still unknown.

Newly diagnosed hyperthyroidism patients aged 18 to 65 years had disease lasting under 2 months. The study excluded patients with uncontrolled infection, other autoimmune disease, pregnancy or lactation. About 10 ml of fresh peripheral blood supplied the PBMCs. Study-wide results and limits: Most expanded thyroid clonotypes above 0.001 also appeared in blood.

Authors of the study amplified TCR beta CDR3 regions from RNA transcripts. The TCR CDR3 was amplified in a first-round RT-PCR using the HTBI primer set. TCRdb independently ran MiXCR on the multiplex PCR reads; one entry per CDR3 protein. This table has about 760,000 distinct CDR3 sequences, roughly a third appearing once. The sequencing input was blood. The clonotype was recovered from a woman aged 35 to 49 with Graves' hyperthyroidism.

CDR3 DNA sequence: TGTGCCAGCAGTTTCTACGCACGAGGGAACACTGAAGCTTTCTTT. Amino acid sequence: CASSFYARGNTEAFF. V gene TRBV6-5 combines with J gene TRBJ1-1; the D is unclear. The CDR3 spans 15 residues. Per germline, CDR1 MNHEY and CDR2 SVGAGI. Between the trimmed V and J ends, which lost 4 bases and 1 base, there was a span of 13 bases.